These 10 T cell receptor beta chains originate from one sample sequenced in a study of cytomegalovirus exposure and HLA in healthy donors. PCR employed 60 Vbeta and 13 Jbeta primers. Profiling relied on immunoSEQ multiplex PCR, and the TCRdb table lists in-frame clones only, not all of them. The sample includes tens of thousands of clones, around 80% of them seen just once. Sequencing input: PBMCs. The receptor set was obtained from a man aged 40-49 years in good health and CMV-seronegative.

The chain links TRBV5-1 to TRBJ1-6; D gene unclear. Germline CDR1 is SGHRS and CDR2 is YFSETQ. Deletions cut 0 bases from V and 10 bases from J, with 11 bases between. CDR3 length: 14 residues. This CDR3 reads CASSLGGSQSPLHF. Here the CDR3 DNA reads TGCGCCAGCAGCTTGGGAGGTTCCCAGTCACCCCTCCACTTT.

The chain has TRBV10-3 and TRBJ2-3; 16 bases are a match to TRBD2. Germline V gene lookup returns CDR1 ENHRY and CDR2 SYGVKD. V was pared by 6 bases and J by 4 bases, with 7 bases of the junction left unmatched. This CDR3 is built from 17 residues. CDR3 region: CAISPGTSGRDADTQYF. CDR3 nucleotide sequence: TGTGCCATCAGCCCCGGGACTAGCGGGAGGGACGCAGATACGCAGTATTTT.

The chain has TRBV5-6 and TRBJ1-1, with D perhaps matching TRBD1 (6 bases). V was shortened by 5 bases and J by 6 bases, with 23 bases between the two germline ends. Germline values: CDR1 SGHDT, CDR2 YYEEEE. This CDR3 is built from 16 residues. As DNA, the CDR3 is TGTGCCAGCAGTACCCAACCCTTCAGGGGCGATGCTGAAGCTTTCTTT. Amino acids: CASSTQPFRGDAEAFF.

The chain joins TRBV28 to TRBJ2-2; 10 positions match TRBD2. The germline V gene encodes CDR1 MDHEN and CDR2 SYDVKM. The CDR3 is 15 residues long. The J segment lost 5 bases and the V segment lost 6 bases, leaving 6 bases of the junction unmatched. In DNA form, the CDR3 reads TGTGCCAGCAGCGTAGGACTAGCGGCAACCGGGGAGCTGTTTTTT. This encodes CASSVGLAATGELFF.

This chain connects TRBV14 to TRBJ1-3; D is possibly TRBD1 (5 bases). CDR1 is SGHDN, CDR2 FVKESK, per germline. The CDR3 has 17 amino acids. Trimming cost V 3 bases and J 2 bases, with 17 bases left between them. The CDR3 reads CASSQFQTPRAGNTIYF. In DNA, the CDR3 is TGTGCCAGCAGCCAGTTTCAGACTCCCAGGGCTGGAAACACCATATATTTT.

DNA for the CDR3: TGTGCCAGCAGTGGTCTAGCGGGAGGTGGTGAGTTCTTC. It specifies CASSGLAGGGEFF. This chain links TRBV6-1 with TRBJ2-1, with 11 bases fitting TRBD2. J was trimmed by 14 bases and V by 4 bases; bases with no gene match: 7. The CDR3 has 13 amino acids. Germline CDR1 reads MNHNS; CDR2 reads SASEGT.

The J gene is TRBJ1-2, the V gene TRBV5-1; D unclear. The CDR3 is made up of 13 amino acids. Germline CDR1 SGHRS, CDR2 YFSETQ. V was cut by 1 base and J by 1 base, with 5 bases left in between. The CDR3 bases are TGCGCCAGCAGCTTGAACATTAACTATGGCTACACCTTC. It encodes CASSLNINYGYTF.

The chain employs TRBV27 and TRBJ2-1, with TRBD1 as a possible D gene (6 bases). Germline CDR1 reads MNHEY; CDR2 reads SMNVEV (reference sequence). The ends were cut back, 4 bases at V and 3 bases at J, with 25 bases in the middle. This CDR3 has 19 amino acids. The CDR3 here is CASSWDPTGHGPIYNEQFF. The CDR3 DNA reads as TGTGCCAGCAGTTGGGACCCGACAGGCCATGGGCCGATCTACAATGAGCAGTTCTTC.

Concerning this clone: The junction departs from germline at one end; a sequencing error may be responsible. The CDR3 coding sequence is TGTTCCAGCAGCCCCCCCGGGGTGTCGGATTCACCCCTCCACTTT. It is translated as CSSSPPGVSDSPLHF. The chain links TRBV7-9 to TRBJ1-6, with unresolved D. Germline loops: CDR1 SEHNR, CDR2 FQNEAQ (reference sequence). This CDR3 comprises 15 residues.

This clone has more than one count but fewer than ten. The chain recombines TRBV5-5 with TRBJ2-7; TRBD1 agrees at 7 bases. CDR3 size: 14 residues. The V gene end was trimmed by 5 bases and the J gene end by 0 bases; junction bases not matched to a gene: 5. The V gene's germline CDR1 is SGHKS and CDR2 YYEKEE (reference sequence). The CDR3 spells CASSPQGVSYEQYF. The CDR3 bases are TGTGCCAGCAGTCCTCAGGGGGTCTCCTACGAGCAGTACTTC.